The table lists the clone carrying this T cell receptor (beta chain) with a few counts. Its matching antigen is unknown. CDR1 and CDR2 from the germline V gene are SGDLS and YYNGEE. The CDR3 totals 17 residues. The V and J ends lost 3 bases and 1 base, in that order; junction bases with no gene match: 5. PCR was performed using 60 Vbeta and 13 Jbeta primers. TCRdb's copy holds only in-frame clones and misses some; the assay was immunoSEQ multiplex PCR. The repertoire holds some 97,000 clones, with roughly four fifths as singletons. The data derive from a study of cytomegalovirus exposure and HLA in healthy donors. Study-level background: HLA-typed donors contributed around 82 million unique TCRs, which were held in an early data release. Study outcomes and limitations: Most sequenced TCRs were rare (though some public TCRs occurred in many donors).

Sequencing input: PBMCs. This TCR derives from a male donor in good health and CMV-seropositive. The chain joins TRBV9 to TRBJ2-2; 11 nucleotides line up with TRBD2. The CDR3: CASSEPGLAGNTGELFF. CDR3 nucleotide sequence: TGTGCCAGCAGCGAGCCCGGACTAGCGGGGAACACCGGGGAGCTGTTTTTT.